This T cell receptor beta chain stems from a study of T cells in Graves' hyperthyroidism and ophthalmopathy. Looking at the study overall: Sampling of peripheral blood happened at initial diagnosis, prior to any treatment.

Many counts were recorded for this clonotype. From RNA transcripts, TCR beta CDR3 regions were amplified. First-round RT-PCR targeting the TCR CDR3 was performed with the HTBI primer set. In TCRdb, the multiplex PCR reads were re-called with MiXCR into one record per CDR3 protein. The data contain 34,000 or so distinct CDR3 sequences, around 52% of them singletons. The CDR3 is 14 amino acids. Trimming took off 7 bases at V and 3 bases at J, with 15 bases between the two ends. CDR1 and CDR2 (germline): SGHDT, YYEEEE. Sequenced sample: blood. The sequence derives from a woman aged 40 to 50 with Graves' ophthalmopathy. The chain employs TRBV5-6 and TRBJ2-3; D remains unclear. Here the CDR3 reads CASRRTQPTDTQYF. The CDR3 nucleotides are TGTGCCAGCCGCCGAACACAACCTACAGATACGCAGTATTTT.